These T cell receptor beta chains were read from a single sample in a study of T cells after yellow fever vaccination. One entry per CDR3 protein, called by TCRdb with MiXCR from the 5' RACE reads. The table shows 300,000 or so distinct CDR3 sequences, with around 4.1% occurring only once. The material sequenced was PBMCs, taken 5 days after the yellow fever booster vaccination. The receptor source for this set is a man between 18 and 29 years old who received the YFV17D yellow fever vaccine. Both conserved end residues are part of each CDR3. The D gene is left open where the match is weak. Clone size is not always given. Where it is, it says once, few, many or a class for expanded clones.

v_gene,d_gene,len,j_gene,abundance,CDR3nt,CDR3aa
TRBV12-3/TRBV12-4,TRBD2,15,TRBJ2-1,-,TGTGCCAGCAGTTTAACCGGGACTAGCGGGGATGAGCAGTTCTTC,CASSLTGTSGDEQFF
TRBV6-6,TRBD1,16,TRBJ2-7,many,TGTGCCAGCAGGCTCGGTACTTCGGGACAGGGGAGGGAGCAGTACTTC,CASRLGTSGQGREQYF
TRBV5-6,-,15,TRBJ2-6,few,TGTGCCAGCAGCGGGACGTCCTCTGGGGCCAACGTCCTGACTTTC,CASSGTSSGANVLTF
TRBV5-1,-,14,TRBJ2-3,few,TGCGCCAGCAGCTGGAGGACAAGCACAGATACGCAGTATTTT,CASSWRTSTDTQYF
TRBV6-5,-,14,TRBJ1-1,-,TGTGCCAGCAGTTACTCCTCAGGGTACACTGAAGCTTTCTTT,CASSYSSGYTEAFF
TRBV24-1,-,14,TRBJ2-1,many,TGTGCCACCAGTCCCAGCAGGGGTGGGAATGAGCAGTTCTTC,CATSPSRGGNEQFF
TRBV20-1,-,15,TRBJ1-3,few,TGCAGTGCTAGAGATCGGGTGGGCTCGGGAAACACCATATATTTT,CSARDRVGSGNTIYF
TRBV7-9,-,13,TRBJ1-1,few,TGTGCCAGCAGCCCCCCCGGGGGGTCTGAAGCTTTCTTT,CASSPPGGSEAFF
TRBV27,-,17,TRBJ1-2,few,TGTGCCAGCAGAAGATCCGGCGCTCGGGGGGTGGGCTATGGCTACACCTTC,CASRRSGARGVGYGYTF
TRBV5-1,-,14,TRBJ1-4,few,TGCGCCAGCAGCCTTGACAGAGATAATGAAAAACTGTTTTTT,CASSLDRDNEKLFF
TRBV15,-,16,TRBJ2-3,-,TGTGCCACCAGCAAGCTCCGGGATTCGGGGACAGATACGCAGTATTTT,CATSKLRDSGTDTQYF
TRBV7-2,-,16,TRBJ2-3,few,TGTGCCAGCAGCTTTCCCGCGGGCTCCATTACAGATACGCAGTATTTT,CASSFPAGSITDTQYF
TRBV27,-,14,TRBJ2-4,few,TGTGCCAGCAGCCCCGGTGGGTACAAAAACATTCAGTACTTC,CASSPGGYKNIQYF
TRBV20-1,-,13,TRBJ2-2,few,TGCAGTGCCTCGACGGGGAACACCGGGGAGCTGTTTTTT,CSASTGNTGELFF
TRBV4-1,TRBD2,15,TRBJ2-3,few,TGCGCCAGCAGCCTCGGGGGGGTAAAAAGAGATACGCAGTATTTT,CASSLGGVKRDTQYF
TRBV5-5,-,15,TRBJ2-3,-,TGTGCCAGCAGCTTAATCCGGGACACTTCAGATACGCAGTATTTT,CASSLIRDTSDTQYF
TRBV12-3/TRBV12-4,-,12,TRBJ2-7,-,TGTGCCAGCAGTTTAAACTACTACGAGCAGTACTTC,CASSLNYYEQYF
TRBV7-8,-,15,TRBJ2-1,-,TGTGCCAGCAGCACTATGGGACGGATTCACTATGAGCAGTTCTTC,CASSTMGRIHYEQFF
TRBV28,TRBD1,17,TRBJ1-5,few,TGTGCCAGCAGTTCCGACGTGTTGGCCAGGGGGGATCAGCCCCAGCATTTT,CASSSDVLARGDQPQHF
TRBV19,TRBD1,13,TRBJ1-1,-,TGTGCCAGCAAGGCAGGGGGAAGCACTGAGGCTTTCTTT,CASKAGGSTEAFF
TRBV15,TRBD2,15,TRBJ2-5,-,TGTGCCACCAGCAGCCGGGGAGGGGACGGAGAGACCCAGTACTTC,CATSSRGGDGETQYF
TRBV28,-,13,TRBJ1-1,many,TGTGCCACAGAATGGCGGTTGAACACTGAAGCTTTCTTT,CATEWRLNTEAFF
TRBV6-6,-,14,TRBJ1-5,many,TGTGCCAGCAGTCTGACGGGGACTGATCAGCCCCAGCATTTT,CASSLTGTDQPQHF
TRBV7-2,-,13,TRBJ1-2,-,TGTGACAGCAGCTTGAACAGGGATGTGGGCTACACCTTC,CDSSLNRDVGYTF
TRBV11-2,-,17,TRBJ2-1,-,TGTGCCAGCAGCTTAGTTTTAGGTCTTCTACTCTACAATGAGCAGTTCTTC,CASSLVLGLLLYNEQFF
TRBV4-1,-,15,TRBJ2-5,few,TGCGCCAGCAGCCTTTTATCCGGGGAGCAAGAGACCCAGTACTTC,CASSLLSGEQETQYF
TRBV5-1,TRBD1,16,TRBJ2-6,few,TGCGCCAGCAGCGCCTACAGGGGCTCTGGGGCCAACGTCCTGACTTTC,CASSAYRGSGANVLTF
TRBV5-4,-,13,TRBJ1-1,many,TGTGCCAGCAGCTCCGTCGCGAACACTGAAGCTTTCTTT,CASSSVANTEAFF
TRBV11-2,-,16,TRBJ2-2,many,TGTGCCAGCAGCTCCAGTTTCGCCCCGAACACCGGGGAGCTGTTTTTT,CASSSSFAPNTGELFF
TRBV5-1,-,15,TRBJ2-7,many,TGCGCCAGCAGCTTGGTTCAGGAGTACTCCTACGAGCAGTACTTC,CASSLVQEYSYEQYF
TRBV5-5,-,17,TRBJ2-1,few,TGTGCCAGCAGCTTGGGCCCATTCCTAAGCTCCTACAATGAGCAGTTCTTC,CASSLGPFLSSYNEQFF
TRBV7-6,-,15,TRBJ2-3,few,TGTGCCAGCAGCATGGCGGGACAGCCCACAGATACGCAGTATTTT,CASSMAGQPTDTQYF
TRBV19,TRBD2,16,TRBJ2-3,few,TGTGCCAGTAGTTCCTGGACTAGCAGCGTGAAAGATACGCAGTATTTT,CASSSWTSSVKDTQYF
TRBV4-1,-,16,TRBJ1-4,-,TGCGCCAGCAGCCAAGAATCAGGACAGCTTAATGAAAAACTGTTTTTT,CASSQESGQLNEKLFF
TRBV7-2,-,14,TRBJ2-1,many,TGTGCCAGCAGCCAAGGGACGGGCTGGAATGAGCAGTTCTTC,CASSQGTGWNEQFF
TRBV5-6,-,16,TRBJ2-4,-,TGTGCCAGCAGCTTGGCCGGGGGAGGAGCCAAAAACATTCAGTACTTC,CASSLAGGGAKNIQYF
TRBV10-3,-,14,TRBJ1-2,few,TGTGCCACCAAGGAACTGGACGGCTCCTATGGCTACACCTTC,CATKELDGSYGYTF
TRBV14,-,15,TRBJ2-7,-,TGTGCCAGCAGCCAATACCTCGGGCCCACCTACGAGCAGTACTTC,CASSQYLGPTYEQYF
TRBV3-1,-,15,TRBJ2-2,-,TGTGCCAGCAGGCGATCGGGCGCGAACACCGGGGAGCTGTTTTTT,CASRRSGANTGELFF
TRBV14,TRBD1,16,TRBJ1-6,many,TGTGCCAGCAGCCCAGGTGGGACAGGGGCTAATTCACCCCTCCACTTT,CASSPGGTGANSPLHF
TRBV5-1,-,16,TRBJ2-1,-,TGCGCCAGCAGCTTGGCAGTAGGGAGCTCCTACAATGAGCAGTTCTTC,CASSLAVGSSYNEQFF
TRBV29-1,TRBD1,13,TRBJ2-5,many,TGCAGCGCCGGACAGGTTGGCGGAGAGACCCAGTACTTC,CSAGQVGGETQYF
TRBV12-5,TRBD1,14,TRBJ2-3,-,TGTGCTAGTGGTTTGCGGACAGGGGGGGATACGCAGTATTTT,CASGLRTGGDTQYF
TRBV12-3/TRBV12-4,TRBD1,13,TRBJ1-1,many,TGTGCCAGCAGTGCCACAGGGGGCACTGAAGCTTTCTTT,CASSATGGTEAFF
TRBV7-2,TRBD1,14,TRBJ1-5,many,TGTGCCAGCAGCTTAGGCAGGGGGCCTCAGCCCCAGCATTTT,CASSLGRGPQPQHF
TRBV29-1,-,11,TRBJ2-2,few,TGCAGCGTCGACTACACCGGGGAGCTGTTTTTT,CSVDYTGELFF
TRBV20-1,-,12,TRBJ1-2,few,TGCAGTGCTAGCGACAGTAACTATGGCTACACCTTC,CSASDSNYGYTF
TRBV7-2,TRBD1,13,TRBJ1-1,many,TGTGCCAGCAGTCTTGGACAGGTCACTGAAGCTTTCTTT,CASSLGQVTEAFF
TRBV5-1,-,15,TRBJ2-1,-,TGCGCCAGCAGCCCGGGGGCTAGGACGCCGAATGAGCAGTTCTTC,CASSPGARTPNEQFF
TRBV27,-,19,TRBJ1-4,many,TGTGCCAGCAGTTTCGGATTTAGAGGTGGCGGGAGGGGTAATGAAAAACTGTTTTTT,CASSFGFRGGGRGNEKLFF
TRBV7-9,-,14,TRBJ1-2,many,TGTGCCAGCAGCTTAGACAGGGTTCGGAGTGGCTACACCTTC,CASSLDRVRSGYTF
TRBV7-2,-,16,TRBJ1-6,-,TGTGCCAGCAGCTTAGAACAGGGTTCCTATAATTCACCCCTCCACTTT,CASSLEQGSYNSPLHF
TRBV7-2,-,20,TRBJ1-6,few,TGTGCCAGCAGCTTTTCTCGGGGACCTTCCGGAAGCTCCTATAATTCACCCCTCCACTTT,CASSFSRGPSGSSYNSPLHF
TRBV20-1,TRBD1,14,TRBJ1-1,-,TGCAGTGCTACCGAGACAGGGATTCACACTGAAGCTTTCTTT,CSATETGIHTEAFF
TRBV29-1,TRBD1,16,TRBJ1-5,-,TGCAGCCCTGGACAGGGGGAATGCTATAGCAATCAGCCCCAGCATTTT,CSPGQGECYSNQPQHF
TRBV9,-,14,TRBJ2-3,many,TGTGCCAGCAGCGCGGGGTTAAGTTCCCGGGCGCAGTATTTT,CASSAGLSSRAQYF